This T cell receptor beta chain was documented in a study of post-analysis software for immune sequencing data. Study-wide findings and caveats: Significantly lower normalized Chao1 diversity was seen in multiple sclerosis patients than in controls. F measure grouped same-batch samples tightly together. Five TRBV segments, including TRBV5-6, TRBV5-1 and TRBV20-1, were more frequent in patients than controls.

Germline values: CDR1 SQVTM, CDR2 ANQGSEA. Trimming shortened V by 5 bases and J by 5 bases, and 8 bases separated the two germline ends. The CDR3 spans 11 residues. In this sample, this clonotype turned up many times. The antigen remains undetermined. The TCR beta cDNA libraries contained unique molecular identifiers. Out of roughly 0.95 to 11 million T cells, some 500,000 cDNA molecules were generated. Each CDR3 protein is one row after TCRdb ran MiXCR on the PCR reads. The sample consists of around 190,000 distinct CDR3 sequences, approximately 28% of them appearing once. The specimen sequenced was blood. The source of this sequence is a girl aged 2-17 years with multiple sclerosis. J is TRBJ2-3 and V is TRBV29-1; TRBD2 is a possible D gene (5 bases). CDR3 residues: CSVRRGDTQYF. CDR3 DNA: TGCAGCGTTCGTCGGGGAGATACGCAGTATTTT.